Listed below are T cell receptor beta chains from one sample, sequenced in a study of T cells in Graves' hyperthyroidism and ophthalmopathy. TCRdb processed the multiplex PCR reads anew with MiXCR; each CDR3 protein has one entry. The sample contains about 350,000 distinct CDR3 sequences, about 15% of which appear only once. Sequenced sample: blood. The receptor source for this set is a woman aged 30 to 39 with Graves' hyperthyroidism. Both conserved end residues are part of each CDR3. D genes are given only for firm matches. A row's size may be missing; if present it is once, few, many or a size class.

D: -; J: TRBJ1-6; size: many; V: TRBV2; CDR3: CASSSSRFRANSPLHF; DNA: TGTGCCAGCAGCAGCTCTAGGTTCCGGGCTAATTCACCCCTCCACTTT
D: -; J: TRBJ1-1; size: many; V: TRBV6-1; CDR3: CASRSSGTEAFF; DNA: TGTGCCAGCAGGTCTTCAGGGACTGAAGCTTTCTTT
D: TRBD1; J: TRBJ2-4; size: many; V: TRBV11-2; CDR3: CASSLQGAKNIQYF; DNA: TGTGCCAGCAGCTTGCAGGGGGCAAAAAACATTCAGTACTTC
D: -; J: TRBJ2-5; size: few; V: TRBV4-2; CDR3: CASSQVDSYQETQYF; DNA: TGTGCCAGCAGCCAAGTTGACAGTTACCAAGAGACCCAGTACTTC
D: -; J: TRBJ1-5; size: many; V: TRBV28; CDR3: CASSFPKTENQPQHF; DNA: TGTGCCAGCAGTTTTCCCAAGACGGAGAATCAGCCCCAGCATTTT
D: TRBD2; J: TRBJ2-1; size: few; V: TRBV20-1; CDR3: CSGSSGRNIYNEQFF; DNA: TGCAGTGGGTCTAGCGGGAGGAACATCTACAATGAGCAGTTCTTC
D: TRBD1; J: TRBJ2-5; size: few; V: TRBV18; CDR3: CASSPGKTGEGETQYF; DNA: TGTGCCAGCTCACCAGGAAAGACAGGGGAAGGAGAGACCCAGTACTTC
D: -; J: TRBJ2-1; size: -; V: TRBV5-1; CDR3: CASSRQARGGNEQFF; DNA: TGCGCCAGCAGCAGACAGGCCAGAGGTGGGAATGAACAGTTCTTC
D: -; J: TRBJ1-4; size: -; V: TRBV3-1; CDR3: CASSQYATNEIEKLFF; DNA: TGTGCCAGCAGCCAATATGCGACAAATGAGATTGAAAAACTGTTTTTT
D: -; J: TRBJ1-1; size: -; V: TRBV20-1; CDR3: CSARGGGSTEAFF; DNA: TGCAGTGCCCGGGGGGGGGGGAGCACTGAAGCTTTCTTT
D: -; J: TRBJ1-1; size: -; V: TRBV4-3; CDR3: CASSQVSDLWTEAFF; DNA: TGCGCCAGCAGCCAAGTGTCGGACTTATGGACTGAAGCTTTCTTT
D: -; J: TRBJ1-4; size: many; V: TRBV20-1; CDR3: CSARDPAVQNEKLFF; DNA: TGCAGTGCTAGAGATCCGGCAGTCCAGAATGAAAAACTGTTTTTT
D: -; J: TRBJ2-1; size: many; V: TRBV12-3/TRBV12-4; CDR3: CASSSSTLRLRGVNEQFF; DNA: TGTGCCAGCAGTTCCTCCACCCTTCGCCTCAGGGGGGTTAATGAGCAGTTCTTC
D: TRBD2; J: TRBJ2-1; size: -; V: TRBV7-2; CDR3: CASSLEGLAGLNEQFF; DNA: TGTGCCAGCAGCTTAGAGGGGCTAGCGGGGTTAAATGAGCAGTTCTTC
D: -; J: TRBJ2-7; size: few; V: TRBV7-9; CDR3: CASSSNPREQYF; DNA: TGTGCCAGCAGCTCGAATCCCCGCGAGCAGTACTTC
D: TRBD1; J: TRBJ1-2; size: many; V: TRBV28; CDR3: CASSIPGQFYGYTF; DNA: TGTGCCAGCAGTATTCCGGGACAGTTCTATGGCTACACCTTC
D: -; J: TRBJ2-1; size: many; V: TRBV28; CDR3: CASLGGVSYNEQFF; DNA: TGTGCCAGCCTGGGCGGGGTGTCCTACAATGAGCAGTTCTTC
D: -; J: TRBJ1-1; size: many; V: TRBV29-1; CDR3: CSARKTVNTEAFF; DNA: TGCAGCGCAAGGAAGACAGTTAACACTGAAGCTTTCTTT
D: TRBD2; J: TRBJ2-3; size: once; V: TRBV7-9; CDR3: CASRGLAGEDTQYF; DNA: TGTGCCAGCAGGGGACTAGCGGGAGAGGATACGCAGTATTTT
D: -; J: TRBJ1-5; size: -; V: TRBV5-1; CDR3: CASSLGTAFGQPQHF; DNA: TGCGCCAGCAGCTTGGGGACTGCCTTTGGTCAGCCCCAGCATTTT
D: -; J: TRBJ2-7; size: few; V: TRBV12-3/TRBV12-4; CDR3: CASSEQGSYEQYF; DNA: TGTGCCAGCAGTGAACAGGGCTCCTACGAGCAGTACTTC
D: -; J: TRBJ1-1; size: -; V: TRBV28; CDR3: CASSLILGSARGAFF; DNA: TGTGCCAGCAGTTTAATTCTTGGGTCAGCTAGGGGAGCTTTCTTT
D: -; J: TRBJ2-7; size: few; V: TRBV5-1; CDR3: CASSLEDRLPYEQYF; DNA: TGCGCCAGCAGCTTGGAGGACAGACTACCCTACGAGCAGTACTTC
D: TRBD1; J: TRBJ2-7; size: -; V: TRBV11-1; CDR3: CASRPGTGFPHEQYF; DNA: TGTGCCAGCAGGCCCGGGACAGGTTTCCCCCACGAGCAGTACTTC
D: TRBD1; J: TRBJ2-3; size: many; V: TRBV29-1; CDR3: CSVEGTGLDTQYF; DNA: TGCAGCGTTGAAGGGACAGGCCTTGATACGCAGTATTTT
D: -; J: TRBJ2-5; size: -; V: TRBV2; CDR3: CASSELGAGEETQYF; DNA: TGTGCCAGCAGTGAATTGGGGGCAGGGGAAGAGACCCAGTACTTC
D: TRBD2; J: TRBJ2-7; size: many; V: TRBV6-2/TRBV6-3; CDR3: CASGSPGLAWSEQYF; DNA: TGTGCCAGCGGAAGTCCGGGACTAGCGTGGTCCGAGCAGTACTTC
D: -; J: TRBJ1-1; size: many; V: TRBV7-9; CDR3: CASSPTGPNTEAFF; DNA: TGTGCCAGCAGCCCTACAGGGCCGAACACTGAAGCTTTCTTT